Included here is one T cell receptor beta chain sequence, with context. Its antigen remains unidentified. This entry is derived from a study of T cells in localized non-small cell lung cancer. The study, taken as a whole, reports: Sequencing, confined to only one tumor region, leaves heterogeneity possible. In uninvolved adjacent lung, T cell clonality reached its highest value, exceeding tumor. In the blood, greater T cell density corresponded to longer overall survival. When the top 100 tumor clones were examined, a median roughly 62 of them also appeared in the adjacent lung, which was paired and uninvolved.

TCRdb keeps only in-frame clones here, not all; method: immunoSEQ multiplex PCR. The table includes 70,000 to 80,000 clones, more than 70% detected once. Germline CDR1 reads KGHSH; CDR2 reads LQKENI. CDR3 size: 16 residues. The ends were cut back, 3 bases at V and 3 bases at J, with 16 bases in the middle. This rearrangement joins TRBV18 to TRBJ2-3; possible D gene TRBD2, 6 bases. This material consisted of peripheral blood, taken before any cancer treatment. The sequence derives from a woman between 35 and 75 years old with stage I squamous cell lung carcinoma. The CDR3 protein is CASSPSASVGTDTQYF. CDR3 sequence (DNA): TGTGCCAGCTCACCTTCGGCTAGCGTTGGGACAGATACGCAGTATTTT.